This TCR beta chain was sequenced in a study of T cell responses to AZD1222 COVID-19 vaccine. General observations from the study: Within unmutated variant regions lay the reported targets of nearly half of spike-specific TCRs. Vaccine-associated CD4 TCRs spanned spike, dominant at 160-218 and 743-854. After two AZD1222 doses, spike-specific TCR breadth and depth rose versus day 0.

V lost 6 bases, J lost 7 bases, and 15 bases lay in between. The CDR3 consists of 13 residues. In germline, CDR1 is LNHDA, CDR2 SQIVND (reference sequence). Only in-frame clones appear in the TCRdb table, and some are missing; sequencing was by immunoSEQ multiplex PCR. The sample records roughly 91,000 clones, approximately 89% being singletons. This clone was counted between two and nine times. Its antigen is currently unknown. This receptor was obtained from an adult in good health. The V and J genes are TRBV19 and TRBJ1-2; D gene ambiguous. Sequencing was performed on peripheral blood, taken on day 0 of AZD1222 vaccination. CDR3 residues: CASRSPTLGGYTF. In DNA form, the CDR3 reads TGTGCCAGTAGATCCCCAACACTCGGTGGCTACACCTTC.